These T cell receptor beta chains were read from a single sample in a study of T cell changes during pregnancy in multiple sclerosis. Sequencing was performed with immunoSEQ multiplex PCR; in TCRdb, only in-frame clones are kept and a portion is missing. The sample includes more than 45,000 clones, 80% to 95% of them seen just once. Source: CD4+ T cells from peripheral blood mononuclear cells, taken in the second trimester of pregnancy. The receptors were sampled from a female donor with multiple sclerosis, enrolled in a pregnancy study. The CDR3 runs from the conserved cysteine through the conserved F or W. The D gene is left open where the match is weak. Not all rows give a size; the values are once, few, many and, for expanded clones, a class.

V	J	length	size	D	CDR3	DNA
TRBV5-6	TRBJ1-4	14	.	TRBD1	CASRRQGGNEKLFF	TGTGCCAGCAGACGACAGGGGGGGAATGAAAAACTGTTTTTT
TRBV11-1	TRBJ2-7	14	.	TRBD1	CASSLAGQFHEQYF	TGTGCCAGCAGCTTAGCGGGACAGTTCCACGAGCAGTACTTC
TRBV5-6	TRBJ2-1	15	.	TRBD2	CASSRPASGGNEQFF	TGTGCCAGCAGCCGCCCAGCTAGCGGGGGCAATGAGCAGTTCTTC
TRBV5-6	TRBJ1-1	14	.	TRBD1	CASSLGQGVTEAFF	TGTGCCAGCAGCCTGGGACAGGGCGTAACTGAAGCTTTCTTT
TRBV6-5	TRBJ2-7	14	.	.	CASSRETRGYEQYF	TGTGCCAGCAGTCGGGAAACTCGTGGCTACGAGCAGTACTTC
TRBV6-5	TRBJ1-1	12	.	.	CASSYGATEAFF	TGTGCCAGCAGTTACGGAGCGACTGAAGCTTTCTTT
TRBV4-1	TRBJ1-1	16	.	TRBD1	CASSQRDRGTGTEAFF	TGCGCCAGCAGCCAAAGGGACAGGGGAACGGGGACTGAAGCTTTCTTT
TRBV2	TRBJ2-5	13	.	.	CASSGGLQETQYF	TGTGCCAGCAGTGGAGGACTCCAAGAGACCCAGTACTTC
TRBV4-1	TRBJ2-3	12	.	.	CASSHAADTQYF	TGCGCCAGCAGCCATGCAGCAGATACGCAGTATTTT
TRBV18	TRBJ1-2	15	.	.	CASSPTTDVNYGYTF	TGTGCCAGCTCACCAACGACAGATGTGAACTATGGCTACACCTTC
TRBV9	TRBJ2-2	17	.	TRBD2	CASSPPLRGGASGELFF	TGTGCCAGCAGCCCCCCCCTCCGCGGGGGGGCGTCCGGGGAGCTGTTTTTT
TRBV30	TRBJ2-7	15	.	TRBD2	CAWRLAGTLPYEQYF	TGTGCCTGGAGGCTAGCGGGAACCTTACCCTACGAGCAGTACTTC
TRBV5-1	TRBJ2-5	13	.	TRBD2	CASSPGGGKTQYF	TGCGCCAGCAGCCCGGGGGGAGGCAAGACCCAGTACTTC
TRBV19	TRBJ2-7	15	.	TRBD2	CASSVRDGGFTEQYF	TGTGCCAGTAGTGTTCGGGACGGGGGGTTCACCGAGCAGTACTTC
TRBV7-9	TRBJ1-6	15	.	.	CASSLTGVDNSPLHF	TGTGCCAGCAGCTTAACGGGGGTGGATAATTCACCCCTCCACTTT
TRBV10-3	TRBJ1-2	15	.	.	CAISEEGLLARGYTF	TGTGCCATCAGTGAGGAAGGCCTCCTAGCCCGTGGCTACACCTTC
TRBV15	TRBJ1-5	15	.	TRBD1	CATSSYGQGALPQHF	TGTGCCACCAGCAGTTACGGACAGGGCGCCCTACCCCAGCATTTT
TRBV9	TRBJ2-1	15	.	.	CASSPRGTSYNEQFF	TGTGCCAGCAGCCCCCGGGGAACGTCCTACAATGAGCAGTTCTTC
TRBV6-4	TRBJ2-2	16	.	TRBD1	CARRFWTGKVDGELFF	TGTGCCAGGCGCTTCTGGACAGGTAAGGTCGACGGGGAGCTGTTTTTT
TRBV6-6	TRBJ1-5	13	.	.	CASVKSGNQPQHF	TGTGCCAGCGTTAAGTCAGGGAATCAGCCCCAGCATTTT
TRBV30	TRBJ1-2	18	.	TRBD1	CAWSSPDNPGTGEYGYTF	TGTGCCTGGAGTTCCCCCGATAATCCCGGGACAGGGGAATATGGCTACACCTTC
TRBV6-1	TRBJ1-5	14	few	.	CASGSHYSNQPQHF	TGTGCCAGTGGGAGCCACTATAGCAATCAGCCCCAGCATTTT
TRBV7-2	TRBJ2-5	16	.	.	CASSPAGGLLRGTQYF	TGTGCCAGCAGCCCAGCCGGGGGATTACTAAGGGGGACCCAGTACTTC
TRBV5-4	TRBJ1-3	17	.	TRBD1	CASSPSTTGGPGNTIYF	TGTGCCAGCAGCCCCTCCACAACAGGGGGCCCTGGAAACACCATATATTTT
TRBV6-1	TRBJ2-1	14	.	.	CASSEYGSLDEQFF	TGTGCCAGCAGTGAATACGGTAGTTTAGATGAGCAGTTCTTC
TRBV5-1	TRBJ2-2	15	.	.	CASTSGLSNTGELFF	TGCGCCAGCACCTCGGGACTCTCGAACACCGGGGAGCTGTTTTTT
TRBV18	TRBJ2-3	13	.	.	CASSPSSEDTQYF	TGTGCCAGCTCACCCTCAAGCGAAGATACGCAGTATTTT
TRBV5-4	TRBJ2-2	15	.	TRBD2	CASSFGGGATGELFF	TGTGCCAGCAGCTTTGGCGGGGGGGCAACCGGGGAGCTGTTTTTT
TRBV2	TRBJ2-2	14	.	.	CASSVRPGTGELFF	TGTGCCAGCAGTGTCCGTCCCGGGACCGGGGAGCTGTTTTTT
TRBV11-2	TRBJ1-2	15	.	.	CASRVSPGLAYGYTF	TGTGCCAGCAGGGTCAGTCCAGGGTTAGCCTATGGCTACACCTTC
TRBV5-1	TRBJ2-5	14	.	TRBD2	CASSLAGGQETQYF	TGCGCCAGCAGCTTAGCGGGGGGACAAGAGACCCAGTACTTC
TRBV2	TRBJ1-1	13	.	.	CASSRQAGAEAFF	TGTGCCAGCAGTCGACAGGCCGGGGCTGAAGCTTTCTTT